The rows below give T cell receptor beta chains drawn from one sample of a study of blood T cell repertoires in COVID-19. Produced via immunoSEQ multiplex PCR; TCRdb's table is partial and in-frame only. The repertoire has 55,000 to 75,000 clones, 60% to 75% of them found once; the top ten carry 35% to 45%. The sequenced material came from peripheral blood. The receptors were gathered from a woman aged 70-85 years with acute or convalescent COVID-19. Each CDR3 is given with its conserved first and last residue. Fields, in order: clone size, D gene, J gene, V gene, CDR3 DNA, CDR3 protein. D genes are given only for firm matches. Not every row has a clone size; where given, it reads once, few, many or a size class.

>NA|TRBD1|TRBJ1-2|TRBV6-5
TGTGCCAGCAGTTCCCACTTCGACAGGGACGATGGCTACACCTTC
CASSSHFDRDDGYTF
>NA|NA|TRBJ2-3|TRBV3-1/TRBV3-2
TGTGCCAGCAGCCAAACGTTCGGCGGCACCGGCACAGATACGCAGTATTTT
CASSQTFGGTGTDTQYF
>once|TRBD1|TRBJ2-2|TRBV27
TGTGCCAGTTCACGGACAGGGAAGGCCGGGGAGCTGTTTTTT
CASSRTGKAGELFF
>NA|NA|TRBJ1-1|TRBV25-1
TGTGCCAGCAGTGAATTGGGGGCGAGGGGCGAGGGCACTGAAGCTTTCTTT
CASSELGARGEGTEAFF
>many|NA|TRBJ1-1|TRBV5-1
TGCGCCAGCAGCTTGTCGGGGGGCTGGGACACTGAAGCTTTCTTT
CASSLSGGWDTEAFF
>NA|TRBD1|TRBJ2-5|TRBV2
TGTGCCAGCAGTCCAAAGAAGGGGACAGGGCGACAAGAGACCCAGTACTTC
CASSPKKGTGRQETQYF
>NA|NA|TRBJ1-5|TRBV7-2
TGTGCCAGCAGCTTCGACAGGTTGGGGCAGCCCCAGCATTTT
CASSFDRLGQPQHF
>NA|TRBD2|TRBJ2-5|TRBV7-9
TGTGCCAGCAGCTTCGGGTTAGGCCTAGCGGAAGAGACCCAGTACTTC
CASSFGLGLAEETQYF
>once|NA|TRBJ1-1|TRBV29-1
TGCAGCGTTACACAGGGAAGGGACACTGAAGCTTTCTTT
CSVTQGRDTEAFF
>few|TRBD1|TRBJ2-7|TRBV7-3
TGTGCCAGCAGCCTATACGGGACAGAGGGCGAGCAGTACTTC
CASSLYGTEGEQYF
>few|TRBD1|TRBJ2-5|TRBV3-1/TRBV3-2
TGTGCCAGCAGCCCCTTAGGGACAGGACCAGAGACCCAGTACTTC
CASSPLGTGPETQYF
>NA|TRBD2|TRBJ2-1|TRBV9
TGTGCCAGCAGCGTAGCCTCCGGGACTAGCGGGGATTACAATGAGCAGTTCTTC
CASSVASGTSGDYNEQFF
>once|TRBD1|TRBJ2-7|TRBV10-3
TGTGCCATCAGTGATGAGACAGGGCTAACCTACGAGCAGTACTTC
CAISDETGLTYEQYF
>NA|NA|TRBJ2-3|TRBV7-9
TGTGCCAGCACCCCTAAAGATACGCAGTATTTT
CASTPKDTQYF
>NA|NA|TRBJ1-2|TRBV5-4
TGTGCCAGCAGCGGCAGGGAGGGGTTGTATGGCTACACCTTC
CASSGREGLYGYTF
>once|NA|TRBJ1-1|TRBV5-1
TGCGCCAGCAGCATAGATACGGGTGGAACTGAAGCTTTCTTT
CASSIDTGGTEAFF
>few|TRBD2|TRBJ2-7|TRBV11-2
TGTGCCAGCAGCTTAGCTCAGGCTAGCGGGAGTTCTTCCTACGAGCAGTACTTC
CASSLAQASGSSSYEQYF
>few|TRBD1|TRBJ2-7|TRBV2
TGTGCCAGCAGGGGACAGGGGGACGAGCAGTACTTC
CASRGQGDEQYF
>NA|TRBD1|TRBJ1-5|TRBV28
TGTGCCAGCAGTTTGTTTGGCGGGACAGGGCTTGGGCAGCCCCAGCATTTT
CASSLFGGTGLGQPQHF
>few|TRBD1|TRBJ2-5|TRBV3-1/TRBV3-2
TGTGCCAGCAATCCCCTAGGGACAGGGCTCCAAGAGACCCAGTACTTC
CASNPLGTGLQETQYF
>NA|NA|TRBJ1-4|TRBV29-1
TGCAGCGTTGAAGATCCGCGGGCGAGGGAAAAACTGTTTTTT
CSVEDPRAREKLFF
>NA|NA|TRBJ1-5|TRBV6-1
TGTGCCAGCAGTGAATTAAGTGCGAATCAGCCCCAGCATTTT
CASSELSANQPQHF
>NA|TRBD2|TRBJ2-2|TRBV7-3
TGTGCCAGCAGCTTAAACATGGGGACTAGTGTCACCGGGGAGCTGTTTTTT
CASSLNMGTSVTGELFF
>NA|NA|TRBJ2-5|TRBV7-8
TGTGCCAGCAGCTTACCCCGGACGGCGGGGGAGACCCAGTACTTC
CASSLPRTAGETQYF
>NA|NA|TRBJ2-3|TRBV24-1
TGTGCCACCAGTCAGTCGGATACGCAGTATTTT
CATSQSDTQYF
>NA|NA|TRBJ1-2|TRBV11-1
TGTGCCAGCAGCTTAACAGGGATGGGCTATGGCTACACCTTC
CASSLTGMGYGYTF
>once|TRBD1|TRBJ2-1|TRBV29-1
TGCAGCGGAGGGGGCGTTATGGGCGATGAGCAGTTCTTC
CSGGGVMGDEQFF
>NA|NA|TRBJ2-1|TRBV7-2
TGTGCCAGCAGCTTACAGTATGAGCAGTTCTTC
CASSLQYEQFF
>NA|TRBD2|TRBJ2-5|TRBV5-1
TGCGCCAGTACCGGGACTAGCGGGGGGTCGGGGACCCAGTACTTC
CASTGTSGGSGTQYF
>NA|NA|TRBJ2-1|TRBV7-2
TGTGCCAGCAGCTTACGGGAGATGGAAGGCAATGAGCAGTTCTTC
CASSLREMEGNEQFF
>NA|TRBD2|TRBJ2-7|TRBV15
TGTGCCACCAGCAGAGGAGCTAGCGGGGCCTACGAGCAGTACTTC
CATSRGASGAYEQYF
>NA|NA|TRBJ1-3|TRBV5-1
TGCGCCAGCAGCTTGGACAGCCGAGGAAACACCATATATTTT
CASSLDSRGNTIYF
>many|TRBD1|TRBJ1-1|TRBV6-5
TGTGCCAGCACCGAAAGGACAGGGCTCACTGAAGCTTTCTTT
CASTERTGLTEAFF
>NA|NA|TRBJ1-4|TRBV6-1
TGTGCCAGCAGTGAAGCGGGCATTGCAACTAATGAAAAACTGTTTTTT
CASSEAGIATNEKLFF
>NA|NA|TRBJ1-5|TRBV6-2/TRBV6-3
TGTGCCAGCAGCCCGACACATAGCAATCAGCCCCAGCATTTT
CASSPTHSNQPQHF
>few|NA|TRBJ2-7|TRBV2
TGTGCCAGCTCTTTGGCCGTTCTCTACGAGCAGTACTTC
CASSLAVLYEQYF
>once|NA|TRBJ1-4|TRBV3-1/TRBV3-2
TGTGCCAGCAGCCAAGGGAGCGGGGCTAATGAAAAACTGTTTTTT
CASSQGSGANEKLFF
>NA|NA|TRBJ1-3|TRBV6-5
TGTGCCAGCAGTCGCGGCCTCTCTGGAAACACCATATATTTT
CASSRGLSGNTIYF
>NA|NA|TRBJ1-1|TRBV6-5
TGTGCCAGCAGAATACAGGGAGTGAACACTGAAGCTTTCTTT
CASRIQGVNTEAFF
>NA|TRBD1|TRBJ2-1|TRBV19
TGTGCCAGTAGTCTTGGACAGGGGGCCATCAATGAGCAGTTCTTC
CASSLGQGAINEQFF
>NA|TRBD1|TRBJ1-5|TRBV6-1
TGTGCCAGCAGTGGCCGCGGGACAGGGGGCTTTCAGCCCCAGCATTTT
CASSGRGTGGFQPQHF
>NA|TRBD1|TRBJ1-3|TRBV5-6
TGTGCCAGCAGCTCCGGGACAGGGGGCTCTGGAAACACCATATATTTT
CASSSGTGGSGNTIYF
>NA|NA|TRBJ2-7|TRBV7-2
TGTGCCAGCAGCTTACACCCGGGGGAGCAGTACTTC
CASSLHPGEQYF
>NA|TRBD1|TRBJ1-2|TRBV5-1
TGCGCCAGCAGGTTAACCGGGACAGAAGTCTATGGCTACACCTTC
CASRLTGTEVYGYTF
>NA|NA|TRBJ2-5|TRBV5-4
TGTGCCAGCAGCTTGGGGACACAAGGGCGGGAGACCCAGTACTTC
CASSLGTQGRETQYF